Presented here are 8 T cell receptor beta chains from one specimen sequenced in a study of cytomegalovirus exposure and HLA in healthy donors. PCR involved 60 Vbeta and 13 Jbeta primers. Sequenced by immunoSEQ multiplex PCR; TCRdb stores in-frame clones only, minus some. The data show 120,000 to 150,000 clones, approximately 88% seen once. Source material: PBMCs. Receptor source: a woman between 40 and 55 years old in good health and CMV-seronegative.

V is TRBV10-3 and J is TRBJ1-1; D remains ambiguous. Trimming stripped 6 bases from V and 5 bases from J, with 7 bases between. CDR1 is ENHRY, CDR2 SYGVKD, per germline. The CDR3 has 11 amino acids. CDR3 nucleotide sequence: TGTGCCATCAGGGGAGGTACTGAAGCTTTCTTT. It yields the protein CAIRGGTEAFF.

J is TRBJ2-2 and V is TRBV18; 7 positions agree with TRBD1. J lost 6 bases, V lost 8 bases, and 3 bases had no gene match. Germline V gene data show CDR1 as KGHSH and CDR2 as LQKENI. This CDR3 has 12 amino acids. The CDR3 coding sequence is TGTGCCAGCAGCGACAGGGCCGGGGAGCTGTTTTTT. Encoded protein: CASSDRAGELFF.

V usage is TRBV9 and J usage is TRBJ2-1; TRBD1 agrees at 8 bases. Germline V gene data show CDR1 as SGDLS and CDR2 as YYNGEE. The CDR3 spans 16 residues. Germline trimming cut 3 bases from V and 3 bases from J; bases unmatched to any gene: 8. CDR3 protein: CASSGKTGGNYNEQFF. The CDR3 DNA reads TGTGCCAGCAGCGGTAAAACAGGGGGAAACTACAATGAGCAGTTCTTC.

The rearrangement links TRBV29-1 to TRBJ2-7; TRBD1 aligns across 10 bases. The V gene's germline CDR1 is SQVTM and CDR2 ANQGSEA. V gave up 4 bases and J gave up 2 bases; unmatched junction bases: 2. This CDR3 has 13 residues. The CDR3 here is CSVGQGAPYEQYF. The CDR3 bases are TGCAGCGTTGGACAGGGGGCCCCCTACGAGCAGTACTTC.

The gene calls are TRBV7-9 and TRBJ2-7; 8 bases agree with TRBD2. Unmatched junction bases numbered 12, after V lost 1 base and J lost 7 bases. The CDR3 length is 16 residues. From germline, CDR1 is SEHNR and CDR2 FQNEAQ (reference sequence). The CDR3 region has the DNA TGTGCCAGCAGCTTAGGGTCAGCGGGAGCCCTGGAAGAGCAGTACTTC. The encoded protein is CASSLGSAGALEEQYF.

This chain joins TRBV5-1 and TRBJ2-3; TRBD2 agrees at 8 bases. The CDR3 is 17 amino acids. The V gene's germline CDR1 is SGHRS and CDR2 YFSETQ. Trimming took 0 bases from V and 2 from J; bases not matched to a gene: 8. The chain's CDR3 is CASSLGGGTRYTDTQYF. The CDR3 DNA follows: TGCGCCAGCAGCTTGGGCGGGGGGACGAGATACACAGATACGCAGTATTTT.

V and J are TRBV5-4 and TRBJ2-2, with TRBD1 as a possible D gene (5 bases). The V gene's germline CDR1 is SGHNT and CDR2 YYREEE (reference sequence). V was pared by 3 bases and J by 7 bases, with 19 bases between. The CDR3 has 16 amino acids. Here the CDR3 reads CASSSDQGLSGGELFF. CDR3 sequence (DNA): TGTGCCAGCAGCTCCGACCAGGGTTTGAGTGGCGGGGAGCTGTTTTTT.

This chain connects TRBV27 to TRBJ2-1; the match to TRBD2 covers 9 bases. The CDR3 runs 15 residues. CDR1 is MNHEY and CDR2 is SMNVEV in the germline V gene (reference sequence). J lost 8 bases, V lost 2 bases, and 7 bases had no gene match. This CDR3 is CASSLVREGHDEQFF. In DNA, the CDR3 is TGTGCCAGCAGTTTAGTGCGGGAGGGCCACGATGAGCAGTTCTTC.